This T cell receptor (beta chain) was obtained from a study of blood T cell repertoires in COVID-19. Study context: Samples taken during acute and convalescent COVID-19 were collected in the United States, Italy and Spain. Nucleic acid was either cDNA or gDNA, and it came from T cells, B-cell-depleted T cells, or PBMCs.

The germline V gene has CDR1 LNHDA and CDR2 SQIVND (reference sequence). Trimming took 5 bases from V and 9 from J; bases not matched to a gene: 13. CDR3 size: 16 residues. In the authors' methods: Amplification of reference gene primers was used by the study to estimate nucleated cell counts. Clones were read by immunoSEQ multiplex PCR, and TCRdb kept only the in-frame ones, dropping some. The V and J calls and clone size were taken over from that table, and D and trimming were inferred from the DNA. The sample records around 34,000 clones, 80% being singletons. The TCR was taken from a woman in her 70s with acute or convalescent COVID-19. Sequencing input: peripheral blood. The chain has TRBV19 and TRBJ1-5; TRBD1 matches at 10 bases. The CDR3 sequence: CASSETGTGEALPQHF. The CDR3 DNA reads as TGTGCCAGTAGTGAGACCGGGACAGGGGAAGCGCTGCCCCAGCATTTT. Full variable domain (remainder filled in from reference TRBV19 and TRBJ1-5): DGGITQSPKYLFRKEGQNVTLSCEQNLNHDAMYWYRQDPGQGLRLIYYSQIVNDFQKGDIAEGYSVSREKKESFPLTVTSAQKNPTAFYLCASSETGTGEALPQHFGDGTRLSIL.